The 9 T cell receptor beta chains listed next were all sequenced from one sample in a study of cytomegalovirus exposure and HLA in healthy donors. Only in-frame clones appear in the TCRdb table, and some are missing; sequencing was by immunoSEQ multiplex PCR. Of tens of thousands of clones listed, around 94% are singletons. Sequenced: PBMCs. These receptors came from a man younger than 35 in good health and CMV-seronegative.

The chain recombines TRBV6-5 with TRBJ2-7; 7 bases are a match to TRBD1. The CDR3 runs 14 residues. The germline V gene has CDR1 MNHEY and CDR2 SVGAGI. Losses at the gene ends were 6 bases for V and 1 base for J; bases not matched to a gene: 6. CDR3 coding DNA: TGTGCCAGCAGCATGGGACAGACTTCCTACGAGCAGTACTTC. Encoded protein: CASSMGQTSYEQYF.

V gene TRBV7-2 combines with J gene TRBJ2-2; TRBD1 is a possible D gene (6 bases). Germline CDR1 is SGHTA and CDR2 is FQGNSA. CDR3 length: 13 residues. V was trimmed by 5 bases and J by 4 bases, leaving 8 bases between them. The CDR3 loop reads CASSPQGTGELFF. The CDR3 nucleotides are TGTGCCAGCAGCCCACAGGGCACCGGGGAGCTGTTTTTT. Full variable domain (rest looked up from reference TRBV7-2 and TRBJ2-2): GAGVSQSPSNKVTEKGKDVELRCDPISGHTALYWYRQSLGQGLEFLIYFQGNSAPDKSGLPSDRFSAERTGGSVSTLTIQRTQQEDSAVYLCASSPQGTGELFFGEGSRLTVL.

The chain employs TRBV7-9 and TRBJ1-4, with 9 bases that match TRBD1. V lost 1 base to trimming and J lost 8 bases; unmatched junction nucleotides: 8. CDR3 length: 16 residues. Per the germline V gene, CDR1 is SEHNR and CDR2 is FQNEAQ (reference sequence). Here the CDR3 reads CASSLGTGVGMEKLFF. As DNA, the CDR3 is TGTGCCAGCAGCTTAGGGACAGGGGTCGGGATGGAAAAACTGTTTTTT.

The chain employs TRBV7-2 and TRBJ1-2; 9 bases are shared with TRBD1. The germline V gene has CDR1 SGHTA and CDR2 FQGNSA. Unmatched junction bases numbered 15, after V lost 5 bases and J lost 8 bases. The CDR3 has 16 residues. This chain's CDR3 is CASSTNPGQGQGGYTF. CDR3 nucleotides: TGTGCCAGCAGCACGAATCCGGGACAGGGTCAAGGCGGCTACACCTTC.

Comments on this clone: Sequence at one end of the junction differs from germline and may be a read error. The chain is built from TRBV6-1 and TRBJ2-2, with 10 positions matching TRBD1. The CDR3 runs 14 residues. Germline CDR1 and CDR2: MNHNS and SASEGT. The CDR3: CASSEGQGAGELFF. Here the CDR3 DNA reads TGTGCCAGCAGCGAAGGACAGGGGGCCGGGGAGCTGTTTTTT.

V usage is TRBV4-1 and J usage is TRBJ1-5; D unclear. Trimming pared 1 base from V and 9 bases from J, leaving 19 bases between. The germline V gene has CDR1 MGHRA and CDR2 YSYEKL. The CDR3 has 16 residues. The CDR3 reads CASSQAIHSDMGPQHF. As DNA, the CDR3 is TGCGCCAGCAGCCAAGCCATCCACAGTGACATGGGGCCCCAGCATTTT.

The CDR3 DNA follows: TGTGCCAGCAGTTTGTTGGGGGCACGAAGTCAGTTCTTC. It translates to CASSLLGARSQFF. The V call is TRBV27, the J call TRBJ2-1; D might be TRBD1 (6 bases). Germline V gives CDR1 MNHEY, CDR2 SMNVEV (reference sequence). The CDR3 spans 13 residues. With 3 bases removed from V and 13 bases from J, the gap between germline ends came to 16 bases.

This clone was recorded once. The chain is built from TRBV14 and TRBJ2-3; 13 bases map to TRBD2. CDR3 length: 19 residues. The trim removed 4 bases at V and 3 bases at J, leaving 13 bases unmatched. Germline values: CDR1 SGHDN, CDR2 FVKESK. CDR3 protein: CASSPLAGGPSYRTDTQYF. The CDR3 bases are TGTGCCAGCAGCCCACTAGCGGGAGGGCCCTCGTATAGAACAGATACGCAGTATTTT.

The gene calls are TRBV14 and TRBJ2-7; 11 bases are a match to TRBD2. The CDR3 runs to 18 residues. Germline V lookup: CDR1 SGHDN, CDR2 FVKESK. Trimming took 2 bases from V and 6 from J; bases not matched to a gene: 15. The CDR3 DNA sequence: TGTGCCAGCAGCCAACTGCACCTCAAACTAGCGGGAGTAGGCGAGCAGTACTTC. Its translation is CASSQLHLKLAGVGEQYF.